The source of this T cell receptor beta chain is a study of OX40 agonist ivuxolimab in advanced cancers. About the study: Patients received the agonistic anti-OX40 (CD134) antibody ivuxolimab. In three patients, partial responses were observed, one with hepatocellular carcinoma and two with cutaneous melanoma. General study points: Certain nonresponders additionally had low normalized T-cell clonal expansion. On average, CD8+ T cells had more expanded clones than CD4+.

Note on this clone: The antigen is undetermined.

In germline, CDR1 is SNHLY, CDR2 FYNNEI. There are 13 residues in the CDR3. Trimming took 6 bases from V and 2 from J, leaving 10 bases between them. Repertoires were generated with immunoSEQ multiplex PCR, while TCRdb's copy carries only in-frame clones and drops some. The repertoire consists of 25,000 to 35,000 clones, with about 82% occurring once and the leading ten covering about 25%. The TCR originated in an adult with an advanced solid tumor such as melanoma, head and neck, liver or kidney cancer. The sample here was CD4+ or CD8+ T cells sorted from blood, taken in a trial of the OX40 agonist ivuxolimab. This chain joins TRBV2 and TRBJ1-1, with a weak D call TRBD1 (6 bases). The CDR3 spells CASRAQGNTEAFF. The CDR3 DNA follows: TGTGCCAGCAGGGCACAGGGAAACACTGAAGCTTTCTTT.